Detailed here is one T cell receptor beta chain. The data were taken from a study of blood T cell repertoires in COVID-19. Study context: Researchers got acute and convalescent COVID-19 samples from the United States, Italy and Spain. From T cells, B-cell-depleted T cells, or PBMCs came the material, which was cDNA or gDNA.

Per the original methods: From reference gene primer amplification, estimates of nucleated cell counts were derived. Method: immunoSEQ multiplex PCR; TCRdb's copy keeps in-frame clones and lacks some. V, J and clone size reflect that table, while D and trimming were determined from the DNA. Here the sample spans some 200,000 clones, 85% to 90% being singletons. The CDR3 sequence is 14 residues long. The V end lost 5 bases, the J end lost 1 base, and 11 bases lay between the germline ends. Germline CDR1 is LNHDA and CDR2 is SQIVND (reference sequence). Sequencing used peripheral blood. V gene TRBV19 combines with J gene TRBJ1-2; tentative D call: TRBD1 (6 bases). The TCR sequence derives from a man in his forties with active or convalescent COVID-19. CDR3 loop: CASSPRTDNYGYTF. The CDR3, as DNA: TGTGCCAGTAGTCCTCGGACAGATAACTATGGCTACACCTTC.